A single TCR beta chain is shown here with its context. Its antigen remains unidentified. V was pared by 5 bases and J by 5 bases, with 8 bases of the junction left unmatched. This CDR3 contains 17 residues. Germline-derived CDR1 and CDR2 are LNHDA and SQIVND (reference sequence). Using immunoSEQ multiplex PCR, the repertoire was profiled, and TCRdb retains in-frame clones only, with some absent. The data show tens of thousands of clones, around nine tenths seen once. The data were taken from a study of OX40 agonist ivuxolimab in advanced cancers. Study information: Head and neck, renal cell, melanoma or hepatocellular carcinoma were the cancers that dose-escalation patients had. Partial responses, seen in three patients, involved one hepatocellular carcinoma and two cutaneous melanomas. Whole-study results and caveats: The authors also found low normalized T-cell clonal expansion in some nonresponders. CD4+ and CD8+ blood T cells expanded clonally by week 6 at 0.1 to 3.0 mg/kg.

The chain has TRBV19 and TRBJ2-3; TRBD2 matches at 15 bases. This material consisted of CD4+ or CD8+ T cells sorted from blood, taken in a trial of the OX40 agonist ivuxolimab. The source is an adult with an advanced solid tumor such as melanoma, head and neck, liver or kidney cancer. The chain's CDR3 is CASSSRTSGRAEDTQYF. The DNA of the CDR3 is TGTGCCAGTAGTTCCCGGACTAGCGGGAGGGCTGAAGATACGCAGTATTTT.